This T cell receptor beta chain was retrieved from a study of Graves' ophthalmopathy and Graves' hyperthyroidism. Study-wide context: Stable hyperthyroid donors showed no ophthalmopathy during 18 months follow-up.

Aged 18 to 65, the patients with hyperthyroidism had under 2 months' duration and were newly diagnosed. Study-level results: Ophthalmopathy was separated from stable hyperthyroidism by a 13-signature model with around 89% sensitivity and approximately 81% specificity. The majority of expanded thyroid clonotypes above 0.001 frequency also occurred in blood.

This clonotype has a count of ten or more. The antigen remains unidentified. RNA transcripts yielded amplified TCR beta CDR3 regions. The first-round RT-PCR employed HTBI primers together with the Qiagen OneStep RT-PCR kit. A multiplex PCR was then performed as the second round. TCRdb re-derived calls from the multiplex PCR reads in MiXCR, one entry per CDR3 protein. The sample has some 1.1 million distinct CDR3 sequences, roughly 35% seen once. The CDR3 covers 15 residues. The germline V gene has CDR1 SGHTA and CDR2 FQGNSA. The ends were cut back, 1 base at V and 2 bases at J, with 11 bases in the middle.

The sequenced sample was peripheral blood or thyroid tissue (not recorded which). This TCR was recovered from an adult man with Graves' hyperthyroidism. The chain has TRBV7-2 and TRBJ2-5; D is unclear. For the CDR3, the DNA is TGTGCCAGCAGCTTAGTTGGGGTATTTCAAGAGACCCAGTACTTC. Residues: CASSLVGVFQETQYF.